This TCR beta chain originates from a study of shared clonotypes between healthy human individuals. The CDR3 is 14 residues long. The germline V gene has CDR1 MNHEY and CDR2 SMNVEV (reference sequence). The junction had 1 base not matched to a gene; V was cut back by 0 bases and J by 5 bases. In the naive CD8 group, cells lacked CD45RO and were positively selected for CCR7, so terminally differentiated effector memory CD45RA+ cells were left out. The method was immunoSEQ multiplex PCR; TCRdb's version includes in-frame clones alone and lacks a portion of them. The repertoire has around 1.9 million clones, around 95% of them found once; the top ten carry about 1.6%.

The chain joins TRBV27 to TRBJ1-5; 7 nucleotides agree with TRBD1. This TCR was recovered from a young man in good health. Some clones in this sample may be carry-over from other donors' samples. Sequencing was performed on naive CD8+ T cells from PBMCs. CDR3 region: CASSLSDRDQPQHF. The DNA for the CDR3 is TGTGCCAGCAGTTTATCCGACAGGGATCAGCCCCAGCATTTT.